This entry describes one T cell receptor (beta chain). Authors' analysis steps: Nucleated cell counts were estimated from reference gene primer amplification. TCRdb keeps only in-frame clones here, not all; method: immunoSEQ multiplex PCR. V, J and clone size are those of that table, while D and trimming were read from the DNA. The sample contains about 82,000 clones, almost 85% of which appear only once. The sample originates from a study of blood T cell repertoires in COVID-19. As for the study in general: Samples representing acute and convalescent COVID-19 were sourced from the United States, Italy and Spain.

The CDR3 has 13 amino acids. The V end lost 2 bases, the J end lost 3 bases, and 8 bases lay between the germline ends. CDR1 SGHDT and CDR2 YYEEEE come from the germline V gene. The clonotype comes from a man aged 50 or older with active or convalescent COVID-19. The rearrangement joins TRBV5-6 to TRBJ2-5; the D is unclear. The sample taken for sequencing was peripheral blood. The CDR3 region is CASSFTVEETQYF. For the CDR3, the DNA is TGTGCCAGCAGCTTTACAGTCGAAGAGACCCAGTACTTC.